This entry lists 22 T cell receptor beta chains sequenced from one sample in a study of T cell responses to AZD1222 COVID-19 vaccine. The repertoire was sequenced with immunoSEQ multiplex PCR; TCRdb's copy has only in-frame clones and lacks some. The sample carries approximately 180,000 clones, around 93% recorded once. The material sequenced was peripheral blood, taken 28 days after the second dose of the MenACWY control vaccine. These receptors were taken from an adult who received the MenACWY meningococcal vaccine as a control.

The rearrangement uses TRBV29-1 and TRBJ1-2; 7 nucleotides line up with TRBD1. The V gene end was trimmed by 1 base and the J gene end by 10 bases; junction bases not matched to a gene: 15. Per germline, CDR1 SQVTM and CDR2 ANQGSEA. The CDR3 has 15 amino acids. The CDR3 DNA sequence: TGCAGCGTTGAAGTGGAGAGTAGGGGGCGTTTAGTCTACACCTTC. Protein sequence: CSVEVESRGRLVYTF.

The chain couples TRBV25-1 to TRBJ1-6, with 10 bases that match TRBD1. This CDR3 is built from 14 residues. The V and J ends lost 6 bases and 9 bases, in that order; junction bases with no gene match: 5. Looked up from germline, CDR1 is MGHDK and CDR2 is SYGVNS. In nucleotides, the CDR3 is TGTGCCAGCAGCGCGACAGGGGGCAGTTCACCCCTCCACTTT. This encodes CASSATGGSSPLHF.

The chain uses TRBV6-2 or TRBV6-3 and TRBJ1-1; D may be TRBD1 (5 bases). CDR1 is MNHEY, CDR2 SVGEGT, per germline. CDR3 length equals 14 residues. V gave up 4 bases and J gave up 3 bases, with 12 bases separating them. CDR3 in amino acids: CASSSGRAYTEAFF. CDR3 nucleotide sequence: TGTGCCAGCAGTTCAGGGCGTGCGTACACTGAAGCTTTCTTT.

The V and J genes are TRBV5-1 and TRBJ2-1, with 7 bases aligning to TRBD2. Germline CDR1 and CDR2: SGHRS and YFSETQ. The CDR3 consists of 17 residues. V shed 4 bases, J shed 2 bases, and the junction held 12 bases outside the gene matches. The chain's CDR3 is CASSRRSGRGTYNEQFF. CDR3 DNA sequence: TGCGCCAGCAGCCGTAGGTCGGGGCGGGGGACCTACAATGAGCAGTTCTTC.

This clone occurred once. The chain has TRBV6-6 and TRBJ1-2; a weak D match, TRBD1 (5 bases). The CDR3 covers 13 residues. Trimming left V 3 bases short and J 6 bases short, with 11 bases between. CDR1 is MNHNY, CDR2 SVGAGI, per germline (reference sequence). The CDR3 spells CASSYDRGNGYTF. CDR3 sequence (DNA): TGTGCCAGCAGTTATGACAGAGGCAATGGCTACACCTTC.

The chain carries TRBV7-2 and TRBJ1-2; D may be TRBD1 (5 bases). Germline V lookup: CDR1 SGHTA, CDR2 FQGNSA. The CDR3 is 13 amino acids. Trimming pared 0 bases from V and 4 bases from J, leaving 6 bases between. The CDR3 reads CASSLAGPYGYTF. The CDR3 coding sequence is TGTGCCAGCAGCTTAGCGGGACCCTATGGCTACACCTTC.

CDR3 in DNA: TGCGCCAGCAGTAGGGACAGGGGGCGTATGGATGGCTACACCTTC. Translation gives CASSRDRGRMDGYTF. This sequence joins TRBV10-2 and TRBJ1-2; 12 positions match TRBD1. V shed 5 bases, J shed 6 bases, and the junction held 7 bases outside the gene matches. CDR3 size: 15 residues. Germline V CDR1 and CDR2: WSHSY, SAAADI.

The chain carries TRBV20-1 and TRBJ2-2; perhaps TRBD1 as D (6 bases). V shed 5 bases and J shed 6 bases, with 13 bases lying between them. The germline gives CDR1 DFQATT, CDR2 SNEGSKA (reference sequence). This CDR3 is 13 amino acids long. As DNA, the CDR3 is TGCAGTGCTGGTGGGACAAGGGCCGGGGAGCTGTTTTTT. Protein sequence: CSAGGTRAGELFF.

The CDR3 sequence is CASSPGGGSPRPYGYTF. CDR3 bases: TGTGCCAGCAGTCCGGGGGGAGGGTCCCCCCGTCCCTATGGCTACACCTTC. This rearrangement joins TRBV6-6 to TRBJ1-2; tentative D call: TRBD1 (5 bases). V was shortened by 5 bases and J by 4 bases, with 23 bases between the two germline ends. This CDR3 is built from 17 residues. Germline CDR1 and CDR2: MNHNY and SVGAGI (reference sequence).

The chain has TRBV29-1 and TRBJ2-7, with 8 positions matching TRBD1. CDR1 is SQVTM and CDR2 is ANQGSEA in the germline V gene. There are 16 residues in the CDR3. The J segment lost 6 bases and the V segment lost 3 bases, leaving 16 bases of the junction unmatched. Written as DNA, the CDR3 is TGCAGCGTTGAGACAGGGGACAGCGGTGCAATAGGCGAGCAGTACTTC. Protein sequence: CSVETGDSGAIGEQYF.

The rearrangement joins TRBV3-1 (or the pseudogene TRBV3-2) to TRBJ1-2; the D is unclear. V was cut by 3 bases and J by 5 bases, with 25 bases left in between. CDR1 and CDR2 (germline): LGHDT, YNNKEL (reference sequence). The CDR3 is 18 amino acids. CDR3 DNA: TGTGCCAGCAGCCACCTTATGTGGAAGGGTACGATGACATATGGCTACACCTTC. Its translation is CASSHLMWKGTMTYGYTF.

The chain combines TRBV29-1 with TRBJ1-3; D gene ambiguous. The CDR3 loop spans 12 amino acids. Germline V CDR1 and CDR2: SQVTM, ANQGSEA. V lost 4 bases to trimming and J lost 2 bases, with 6 bases between them. For the CDR3, the DNA is TGCAGCGTTGTCGGGACTGGAAACACCATATATTTT. It codes for CSVVGTGNTIYF.

The CDR3 loop is CASIKPVGGEAFF. The CDR3 DNA sequence: TGTGCCAGCATTAAACCCGTTGGGGGAGAAGCTTTCTTT. The genes are TRBV6-5 and TRBJ1-1; tentative D call: TRBD1 (5 bases). Trimming stripped 7 bases from V and 8 bases from J, with 17 bases between. The germline CDR1 and CDR2 sequences are MNHEY and SVGAGI. The CDR3 is 13 amino acids.

The DNA of the CDR3 is TGCGCCAGCAGCTTCCTCCAGGGGGACACTGAAGCTTTCTTT. Residues: CASSFLQGDTEAFF. The rearrangement joins TRBV5-1 to TRBJ1-1; 7 bases agree with TRBD1. Germline V lookup: CDR1 SGHRS, CDR2 YFSETQ. This CDR3 has 14 amino acids. The J segment lost 3 bases and the V segment lost 2 bases, leaving 4 bases of the junction unmatched.

J is TRBJ1-1 and V is TRBV19; D unclear. CDR3 length equals 15 residues. V was cut by 3 bases and J by 3 bases, with 14 bases left in between. Germline CDR1 and CDR2: LNHDA and SQIVND (reference sequence). CDR3 coding DNA: TGTGCCAGTAGTATGTCGGGGTTACCCTACACTGAAGCTTTCTTT. Translation gives CASSMSGLPYTEAFF.

The V call is TRBV3-1 (or the pseudogene TRBV3-2), the J call TRBJ2-7, with D unresolved. The CDR3 length is 15 residues. Germline CDR1 LGHDT, CDR2 YNNKEL (reference sequence). V lost 4 bases to trimming and J lost 3 bases, with 16 bases between them. CDR3 sequence (DNA): TGTGCCAGCAGCCCCAACTTACTGACGGACTACGAGCAGTACTTC. It is translated as CASSPNLLTDYEQYF.

This sequence joins TRBV7-2 and TRBJ1-2, with a tentative D call TRBD1 (6 bases). Looked up from germline, CDR1 is SGHTA and CDR2 is FQGNSA. V lost 5 bases to trimming and J lost 6 bases, with 16 bases between them. CDR3 length: 14 residues. The CDR3 sequence: CASSPSAGANGYTF. Here the CDR3 DNA reads TGTGCCAGCAGCCCTTCAGCGGGGGCTAATGGCTACACCTTC.

This sequence joins TRBV4-1 and TRBJ2-7; 15 bases line up with TRBD2. V gave up 4 bases and J gave up 2 bases; unmatched junction bases: 9. The CDR3 totals 18 residues. Germline loops: CDR1 MGHRA, CDR2 YSYEKL. In nucleotides, the CDR3 is TGCGCCAGCAGCCGAATAGGACTAGCGGGGGGGAAGGCCTACGAGCAGTACTTC. This codes for CASSRIGLAGGKAYEQYF.

The CDR3 here is CASSLDLGSEQYF. The CDR3 DNA reads as TGTGCCAGCAGCTTAGATCTGGGAAGCGAGCAGTACTTC. This chain links TRBV7-2 with TRBJ2-7, with D unresolved. This CDR3 has 13 amino acids. Germline CDR1 SGHTA, CDR2 FQGNSA. Trimming took off 1 base at V and 6 bases at J, with 10 bases between the two ends.

The V call is TRBV2, the J call TRBJ1-5; D gene ambiguous. The CDR3 spans 13 residues. Trimming took 7 bases from V and 5 from J, leaving 12 bases between them. CDR1 and CDR2 from the germline V gene are SNHLY and FYNNEI. CDR3 sequence reads: CASISSRDQPQHF. The CDR3 region has the DNA TGTGCCAGCATTTCCTCGAGGGATCAGCCCCAGCATTTT.

The chain joins TRBV28 to TRBJ1-4; D is possibly TRBD1 (6 bases). This CDR3 is 13 amino acids long. Trimming stripped 8 bases from V and 8 bases from J, with 15 bases between. Germline-derived CDR1 and CDR2 are MDHEN and SYDVKM. CDR3 sequence: CASGGGPEEKLFF. For the CDR3, the DNA is TGTGCCAGCGGGGGGGGGCCTGAGGAAAAACTGTTTTTT.

The chain uses TRBV11-2 and TRBJ1-2; TRBD1 aligns across 8 bases. Germline loops: CDR1 SGHAT, CDR2 FQNNGV. The junction had 6 bases not matched to a gene; V was cut back by 4 bases and J by 2 bases. The CDR3 length is 15 residues. CDR3: CASSSRGRLNYGYTF. The CDR3 coding sequence is TGTGCCAGCAGCTCCAGGGGGCGCCTCAACTATGGCTACACCTTC.